This record concerns one T cell receptor beta chain sequence. What this receptor recognizes is not known. Base qualities are not provided; no much larger clone lies one nucleotide away. This sample is part of a study of blood T cell repertoires in COVID-19 (dated by TCRdb to between 2020 and 2021). Study-wide context: Samples from collaborators originated in the United States, Italy and Spain and spanned both the acute and convalescent phases of COVID-19. The sample metadata nearly always contained a de-identified subject ID, COVID-19 status, age in years and sex. The repertoires were made available in a free public database intended to serve as a resource for research on the immune response to SARS-CoV-2. Subjects who had been exposed to COVID-19, were actively infected with it, or had recovered from it provided the deeply sampled blood TCRbeta repertoires that made up the dataset. HLA class I and class II types, where available, came from metadata supplied by the sample provider rather than from assay-based typing. The material from the prospective study consisted of cDNA or gDNA derived from T cells, B-cell-depleted T cells, or PBMCs. Samples were obtained from the ongoing ImmuneRACE study (first 160 participants) and from 950 to 1,500 subjects provided by 6 global collaborators.

Including the terminal cysteine and phenylalanine, the CDR3 comprises 15 residues. CDR3 DNA only is kept here, 45 bases in frame from base 1. CDR1 and CDR2, looked up from the germline V gene (reference sequence), are LGHDT and YNNKEL. V and J are truncated by 3 bases and 4 bases respectively, leaving an intervening sequence of 15 bases. Enrolling through a virtual design, the prospective study's participants ranged in age from roughly 18 to 89 years and lived across 24 United States geographic areas. Cohort assignment in the prospective study relied on participant-reported clinical history from a screening survey and a study questionnaire. For ImmuneRACE Cohort 3, a participant was defined as recovered based on two consecutive negative NP/OP PCR tests, clearance by a healthcare professional, or resolution of symptoms. Each participant in the prospective study had whole blood, serum and a nasopharyngeal or oropharyngeal swab collected by mobile phlebotomists. Participants in the prospective study had the option to provide additional blood draws and questionnaires over a roughly 2-month period. Blood samples from the prospective study were shipped frozen or at room temperature prior to DNA extraction.

The investigation overall reported the following: How much clinical and demographic metadata was included differed by source and by participant, and the metadata was provided uncurated.

The immunoSEQ Assay, a bias-controlled multiplex PCR, was used to amplify TCRbeta CDR3 regions from genomic DNA. The study's own analysis went as follows. Nucleated cell counts per sample were estimated from amplification of reference gene primers within the assay. Sequence reads were collapsed and filtered to measure the absolute abundance of every unique TCRbeta CDR3 rearrangement. Productive Simpson clonality was computed per sample as the square root of Simpson's diversity index over productive rearrangements. Not all clones reach the TCRdb copy of this immuneACCESS table, which keeps in-frame sequences only. Checked studies attribute under half of the gap to unresolved V genes and leave the rest unexplained. For V, J and clone size, that table is used; D and trimming come from the DNA. This sample lists approximately 350,000 clones; about 90% were detected once. The ten largest make up approximately 3% of the sample.

The sequence links TRBV3-1 (or the pseudogene TRBV3-2) to TRBJ1-2; a tentative D call is TRBD1 (6 bases match). This receptor was identified in a woman in her twenties or thirties who had recovered from COVID-19. The sequencing input was PBMCs or T cells enriched from blood (not recorded which). The CDR3 here reads CASSQEAQGTYGYTF. The sequenced DNA is TGTGCCAGCAGCCAGGAAGCTCAGGGGACCTATGGCTACACCTTC.